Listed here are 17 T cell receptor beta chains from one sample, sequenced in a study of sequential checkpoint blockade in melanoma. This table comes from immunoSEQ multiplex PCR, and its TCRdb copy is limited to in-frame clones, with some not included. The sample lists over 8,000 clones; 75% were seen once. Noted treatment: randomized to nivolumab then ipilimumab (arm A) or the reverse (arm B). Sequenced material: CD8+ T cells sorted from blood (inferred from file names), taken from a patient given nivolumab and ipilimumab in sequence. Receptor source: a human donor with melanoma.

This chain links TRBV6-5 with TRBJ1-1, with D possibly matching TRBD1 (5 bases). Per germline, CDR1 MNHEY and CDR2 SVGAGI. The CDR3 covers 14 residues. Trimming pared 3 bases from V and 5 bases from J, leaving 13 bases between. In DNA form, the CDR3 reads TGTGCCAGCAGTTATCTTGAAGGGGTTACTGAAGCTTTCTTT. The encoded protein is CASSYLEGVTEAFF.

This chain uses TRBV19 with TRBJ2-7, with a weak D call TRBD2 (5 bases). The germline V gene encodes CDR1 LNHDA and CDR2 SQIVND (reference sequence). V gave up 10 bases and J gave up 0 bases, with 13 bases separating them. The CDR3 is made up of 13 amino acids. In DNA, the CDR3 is TGTGCCACCCGACTACCTAACTCCTACGAGCAGTACTTC. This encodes CATRLPNSYEQYF.

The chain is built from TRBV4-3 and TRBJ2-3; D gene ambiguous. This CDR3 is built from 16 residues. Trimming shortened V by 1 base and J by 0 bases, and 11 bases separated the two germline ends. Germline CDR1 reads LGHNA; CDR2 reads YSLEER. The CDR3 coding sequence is TGCGCCAGCAGCCAAGCGGTAGCACCGAGCACAGATACGCAGTATTTT. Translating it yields CASSQAVAPSTDTQYF.

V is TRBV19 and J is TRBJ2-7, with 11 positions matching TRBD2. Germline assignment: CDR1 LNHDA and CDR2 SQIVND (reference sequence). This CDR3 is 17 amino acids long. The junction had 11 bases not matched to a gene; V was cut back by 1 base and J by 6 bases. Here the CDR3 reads CASSIAAPGLAASEQYF. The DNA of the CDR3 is TGTGCCAGTAGTATAGCGGCGCCGGGACTAGCGGCGAGCGAGCAGTACTTC.

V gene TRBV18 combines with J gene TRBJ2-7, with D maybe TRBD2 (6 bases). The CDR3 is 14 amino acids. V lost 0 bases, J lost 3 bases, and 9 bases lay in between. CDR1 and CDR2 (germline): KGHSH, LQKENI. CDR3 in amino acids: CASSPPAGIYEQYF. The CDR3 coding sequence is TGTGCCAGCTCACCACCGGCGGGGATCTACGAGCAGTACTTC. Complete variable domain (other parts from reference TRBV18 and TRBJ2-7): NAGVMQNPRHLVRRRGQEARLRCSPMKGHSHVYWYRQLPEEGLKFMVYLQKENIIDESGMPKERFSAEFPKEGPSILRIQQVVRGDSAAYFCASSPPAGIYEQYFGPGTRLTVT.

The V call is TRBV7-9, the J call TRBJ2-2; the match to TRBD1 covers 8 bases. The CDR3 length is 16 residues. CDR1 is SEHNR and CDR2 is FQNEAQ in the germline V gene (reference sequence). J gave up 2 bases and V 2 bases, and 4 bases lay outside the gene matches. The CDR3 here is CASSLSGTGNTGELFF. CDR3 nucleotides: TGTGCCAGCAGCTTATCTGGGACAGGCAACACCGGGGAGCTGTTTTTT.

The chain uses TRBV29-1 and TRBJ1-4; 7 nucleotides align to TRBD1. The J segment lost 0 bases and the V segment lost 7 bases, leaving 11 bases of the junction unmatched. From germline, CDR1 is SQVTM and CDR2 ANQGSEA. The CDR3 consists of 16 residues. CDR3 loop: CSAFLGDSATNEKLFF. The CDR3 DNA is TGCAGCGCCTTTTTGGGGGACAGCGCAACTAATGAAAAACTGTTTTTT.

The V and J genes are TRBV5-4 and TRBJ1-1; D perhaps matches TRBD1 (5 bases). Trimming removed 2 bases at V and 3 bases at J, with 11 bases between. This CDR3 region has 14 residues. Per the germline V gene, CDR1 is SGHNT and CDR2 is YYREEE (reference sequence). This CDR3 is CASSLWGVDTEAFF. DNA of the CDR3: TGTGCCAGCAGCTTATGGGGGGTGGACACTGAAGCTTTCTTT.

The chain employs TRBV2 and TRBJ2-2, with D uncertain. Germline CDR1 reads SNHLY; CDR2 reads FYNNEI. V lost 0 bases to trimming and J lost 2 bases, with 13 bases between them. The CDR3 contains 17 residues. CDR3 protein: CASSEANTIINTGELFF. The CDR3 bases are TGTGCCAGCAGTGAAGCTAACACCATTATAAACACCGGGGAGCTGTTTTTT.

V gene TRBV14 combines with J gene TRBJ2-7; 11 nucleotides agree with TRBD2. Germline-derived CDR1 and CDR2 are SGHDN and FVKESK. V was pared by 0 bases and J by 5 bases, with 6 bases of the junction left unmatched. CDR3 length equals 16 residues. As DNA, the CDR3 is TGTGCCAGCAGCCAAGATTTAGCGGGAGGGCCTGACGAGCAGTACTTC. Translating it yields CASSQDLAGGPDEQYF. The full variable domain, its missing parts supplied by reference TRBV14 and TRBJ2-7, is EAGVTQFPSHSVIEKGQTVTLRCDPISGHDNLYWYRRVMGKEIKFLLHFVKESKQDESGMPNNRFLAERTGGTYSTLKVQPAELEDSGVYFCASSQDLAGGPDEQYFGPGTRLTVT.

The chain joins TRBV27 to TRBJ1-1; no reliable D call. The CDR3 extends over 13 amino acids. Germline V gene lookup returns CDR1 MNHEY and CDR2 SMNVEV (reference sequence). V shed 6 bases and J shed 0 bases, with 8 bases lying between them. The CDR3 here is CASSLFMNTEAFF. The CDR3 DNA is TGTGCCAGCAGCCTATTTATGAACACTGAAGCTTTCTTT.

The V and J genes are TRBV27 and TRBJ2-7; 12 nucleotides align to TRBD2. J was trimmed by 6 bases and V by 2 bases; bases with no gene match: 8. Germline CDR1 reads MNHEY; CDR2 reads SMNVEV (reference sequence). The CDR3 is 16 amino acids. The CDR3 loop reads CASSLLLAGGPFEQYF. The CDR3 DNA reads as TGTGCCAGCAGTTTACTCCTAGCGGGAGGGCCTTTCGAGCAGTACTTC.

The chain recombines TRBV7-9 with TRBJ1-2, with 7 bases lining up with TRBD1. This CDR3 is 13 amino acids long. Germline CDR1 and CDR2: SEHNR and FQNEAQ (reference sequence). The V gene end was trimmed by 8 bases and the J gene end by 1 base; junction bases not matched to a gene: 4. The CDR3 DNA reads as TGTGCCAGCCGGGACAGCCTTAACTATGGCTACACCTTC. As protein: CASRDSLNYGYTF.

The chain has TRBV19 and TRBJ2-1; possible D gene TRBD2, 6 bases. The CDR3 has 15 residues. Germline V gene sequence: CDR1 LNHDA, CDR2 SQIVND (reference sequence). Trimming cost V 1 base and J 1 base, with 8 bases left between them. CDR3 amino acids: CASSIVAGSYNEQFF. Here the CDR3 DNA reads TGTGCCAGTAGTATAGTCGCGGGGTCCTACAATGAGCAGTTCTTC.

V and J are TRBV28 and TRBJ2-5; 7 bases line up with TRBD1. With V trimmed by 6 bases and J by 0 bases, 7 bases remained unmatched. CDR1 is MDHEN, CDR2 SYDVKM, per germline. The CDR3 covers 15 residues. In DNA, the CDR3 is TGTGCCAGCAGCCCTCTCCAGGGGGACCAAGAGACCCAGTACTTC. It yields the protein CASSPLQGDQETQYF.

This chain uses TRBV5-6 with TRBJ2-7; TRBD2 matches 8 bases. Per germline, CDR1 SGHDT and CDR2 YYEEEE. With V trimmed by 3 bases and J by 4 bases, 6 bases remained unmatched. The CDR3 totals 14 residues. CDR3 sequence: CASSSGLAPYEQYF. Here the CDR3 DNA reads TGTGCCAGCAGCTCCGGACTAGCCCCATACGAGCAGTACTTC.

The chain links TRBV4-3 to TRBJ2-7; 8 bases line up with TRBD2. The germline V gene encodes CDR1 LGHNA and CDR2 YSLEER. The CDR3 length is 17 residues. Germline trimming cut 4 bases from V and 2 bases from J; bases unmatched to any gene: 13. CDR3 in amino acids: CASSPRTTSETTYEQYF. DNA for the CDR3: TGCGCCAGCAGCCCCCGTACGACTAGCGAGACAACCTACGAGCAGTACTTC.